This T cell receptor (beta chain) appears in the sequencing data of a study of cytomegalovirus exposure and HLA in healthy donors. The PCR had 60 Vbeta and 13 Jbeta primers. Data came from immunoSEQ multiplex PCR; TCRdb stores just in-frame clones and leaves some out. The table shows about 180,000 clones, with around 76% occurring only once. In its sample, this clone was seen once. Sequencing was done on a sample of PBMCs. This clonotype originated in a man aged 40-49 years in good health and CMV-seronegative.

CDR3 nucleotide sequence: TGTGCCTGGGCTACAGGATTTGAAGAGCAGTACTTC. It yields the protein CAWATGFEEQYF. V is TRBV30 and J is TRBJ2-7, with D possibly matching TRBD1 (5 bases). This CDR3 has 12 amino acids. CDR1 and CDR2 (germline): GTSNPN, SVGIG (reference sequence). Trimming pared 5 bases from V and 7 bases from J, leaving 15 bases between.